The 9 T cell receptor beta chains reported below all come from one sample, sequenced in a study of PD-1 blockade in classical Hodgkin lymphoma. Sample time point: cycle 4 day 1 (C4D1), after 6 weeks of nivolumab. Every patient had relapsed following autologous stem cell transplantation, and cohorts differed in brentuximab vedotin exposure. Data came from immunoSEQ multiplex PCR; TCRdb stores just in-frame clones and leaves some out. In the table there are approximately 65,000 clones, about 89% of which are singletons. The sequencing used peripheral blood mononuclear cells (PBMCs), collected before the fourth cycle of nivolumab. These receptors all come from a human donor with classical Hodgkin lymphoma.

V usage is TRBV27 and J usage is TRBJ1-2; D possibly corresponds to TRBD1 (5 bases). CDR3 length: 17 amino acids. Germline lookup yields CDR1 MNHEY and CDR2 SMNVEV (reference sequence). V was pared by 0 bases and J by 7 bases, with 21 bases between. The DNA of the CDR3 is TGTGCCAGCAGTTTATCGCCATCAACCACAGGTATTAGTGGCTACACCTTC. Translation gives CASSLSPSTTGISGYTF.

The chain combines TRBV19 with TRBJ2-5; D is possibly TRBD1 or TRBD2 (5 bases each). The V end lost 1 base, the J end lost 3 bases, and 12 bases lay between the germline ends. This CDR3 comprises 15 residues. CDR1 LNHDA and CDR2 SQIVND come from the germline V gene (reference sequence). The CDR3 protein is CASSIVSRGEETQYF. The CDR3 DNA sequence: TGTGCCAGTAGTATAGTATCCCGGGGCGAAGAGACCCAGTACTTC.

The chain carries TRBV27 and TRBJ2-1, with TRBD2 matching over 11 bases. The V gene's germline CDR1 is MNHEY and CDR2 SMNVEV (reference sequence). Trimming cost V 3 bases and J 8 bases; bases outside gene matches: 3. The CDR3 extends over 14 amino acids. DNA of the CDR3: TGTGCCAGCAGTTTTAGCGGGGGGGCCTATGAGCAGTTCTTC. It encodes CASSFSGGAYEQFF.

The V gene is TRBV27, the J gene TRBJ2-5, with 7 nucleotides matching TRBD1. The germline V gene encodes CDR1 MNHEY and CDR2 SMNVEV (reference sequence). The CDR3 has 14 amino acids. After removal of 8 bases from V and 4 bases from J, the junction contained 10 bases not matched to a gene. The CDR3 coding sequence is TGTGCCAGCCGAAGAACAGGGGAGATAGAGACCCAGTACTTC. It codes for CASRRTGEIETQYF.

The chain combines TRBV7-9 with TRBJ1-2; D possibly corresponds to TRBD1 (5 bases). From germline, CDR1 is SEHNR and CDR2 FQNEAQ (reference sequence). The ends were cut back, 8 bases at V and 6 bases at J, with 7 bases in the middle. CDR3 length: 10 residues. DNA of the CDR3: TGTGCCAGCTCGGGGCATGGCTACACCTTC. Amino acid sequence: CASSGHGYTF.

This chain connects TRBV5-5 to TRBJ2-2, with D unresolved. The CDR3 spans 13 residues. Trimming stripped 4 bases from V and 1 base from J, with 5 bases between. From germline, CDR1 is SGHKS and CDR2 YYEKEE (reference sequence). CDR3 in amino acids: CASSQRNTGELFF. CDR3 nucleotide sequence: TGTGCCAGCAGCCAGAGGAACACCGGGGAGCTGTTTTTT.

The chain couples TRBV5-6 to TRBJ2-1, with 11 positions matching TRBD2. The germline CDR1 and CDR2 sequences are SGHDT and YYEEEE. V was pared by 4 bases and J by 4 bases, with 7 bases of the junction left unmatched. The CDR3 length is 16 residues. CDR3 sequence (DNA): TGTGCCAGCAGCGACCCCGGACTAGCGGGTTACAATGAGCAGTTCTTC. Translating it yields CASSDPGLAGYNEQFF.

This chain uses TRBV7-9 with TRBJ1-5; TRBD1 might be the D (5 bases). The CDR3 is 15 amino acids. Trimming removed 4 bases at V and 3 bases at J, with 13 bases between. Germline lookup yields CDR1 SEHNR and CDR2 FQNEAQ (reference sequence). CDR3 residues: CASSSARGNNQPQHF. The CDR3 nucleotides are TGTGCCAGCAGCTCGGCGCGGGGGAACAATCAGCCCCAGCATTTT.

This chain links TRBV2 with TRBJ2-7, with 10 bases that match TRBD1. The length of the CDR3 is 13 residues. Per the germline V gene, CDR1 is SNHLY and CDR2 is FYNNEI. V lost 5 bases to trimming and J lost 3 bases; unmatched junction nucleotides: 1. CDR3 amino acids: CASSRDRGYEQYF. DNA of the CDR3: TGTGCCAGCAGTCGGGACAGGGGCTACGAGCAGTACTTC.